One sample yielded the 23 T cell receptor beta chains listed below, sequenced in a study of T cell changes during pregnancy in multiple sclerosis. This table comes from immunoSEQ multiplex PCR, and its TCRdb copy is limited to in-frame clones, with some not included. The data show over 65,000 clones, with approximately 90% seen just once and more than 1.5% held by the top ten. The starting material was peripheral blood, obtained in the first trimester of pregnancy. The source of these receptors is a female donor in good health, enrolled as a control in a pregnancy study.

This chain joins TRBV28 and TRBJ2-7; D gene uncertain. The CDR3 is 14 amino acids. V lost 7 bases and J 2 bases, leaving 15 bases between the germline ends. CDR1 MDHEN and CDR2 SYDVKM come from the germline V gene. The CDR3 DNA reads TGTGCCAGCACGAGCACAGTCTTCCCCTACGAGCAGTACTTC. This encodes CASTSTVFPYEQYF.

The chain links TRBV7-3 to TRBJ1-6; 7 bases map to TRBD1. Losses at the gene ends were 4 bases for V and 6 bases for J; bases not matched to a gene: 0. Germline V lookup: CDR1 SGHTA, CDR2 FQGTGA. The CDR3 extends over 13 amino acids. CDR3 coding DNA: TGTGCCAGCAGCTCAGGGGGTAATTCACCCCTCCACTTT. This encodes CASSSGGNSPLHF.

The chain links TRBV4-2 to TRBJ1-2, with 7 positions matching TRBD1. V lost 0 bases, J lost 5 bases, and 12 bases stayed unmatched. The CDR3 is 17 amino acids. From germline, CDR1 is LGHNA and CDR2 YNFKEQ. CDR3 sequence: CASSQDQARQGVYGYTF. CDR3 nucleotides: TGTGCCAGCAGCCAAGATCAAGCGCGACAGGGCGTTTATGGCTACACCTTC.

The rearrangement uses TRBV18 and TRBJ1-1; tentative D call: TRBD1 (5 bases). Trimming stripped 3 bases from V and 3 bases from J, with 11 bases between. Germline values: CDR1 KGHSH, CDR2 LQKENI. The CDR3 sequence is 14 residues long. The CDR3 DNA follows: TGTGCCAGCTCACCCTCCAGGGAGGACACTGAAGCTTTCTTT. It specifies CASSPSREDTEAFF.

The chain joins TRBV4-3 to TRBJ2-1; TRBD1 matches 11 bases. V lost 0 bases and J lost 7; bases outside the gene matches: 8. CDR1 and CDR2 (germline): LGHNA, YSLEER. The CDR3 extends over 17 amino acids. In nucleotides, the CDR3 is TGCGCCAGCAGCCAAGATCGAGGACAGGGGGCTAATAATGAGCAGTTCTTC. Translating it yields CASSQDRGQGANNEQFF.

The chain couples TRBV2 to TRBJ2-7; unclear D gene. Between the trimmed V and J ends, which lost 4 bases and 2 bases, there was a span of 6 bases. The CDR3 extends over 12 amino acids. Germline V gives CDR1 SNHLY, CDR2 FYNNEI. The chain's CDR3 is CASSVTAYEQYF. CDR3 DNA sequence: TGTGCCAGCAGTGTAACAGCCTACGAGCAGTACTTC.

The V and J genes are TRBV2 and TRBJ2-3; 12 bases are a match to TRBD2. CDR1 is SNHLY and CDR2 is FYNNEI in the germline V gene. V shed 7 bases and J 2 bases; nucleotides not matched to a gene: 7. The CDR3 covers 16 residues. The CDR3 DNA is TGTGCCAGCACCCGACTAGCGGGGGTATTCACAGATACGCAGTATTTT. It is translated as CASTRLAGVFTDTQYF. The whole variable domain, filled in from reference TRBV2 and TRBJ2-3, reads EPEVTQTPSHQVTQMGQEVILRCVPISNHLYFYWYRQILGQKVEFLVSFYNNEISEKSEIFDDQFSVERPDGSNFTLKIRSTKLEDSAMYFCASTRLAGVFTDTQYFGPGTRLTVL.

The chain employs TRBV4-2 and TRBJ1-5; TRBD1 matches 7 bases. This CDR3 comprises 14 residues. With V trimmed by 4 bases and J by 7 bases, 7 bases remained unmatched. The germline CDR1 and CDR2 sequences are LGHNA and YNFKEQ. The CDR3 DNA follows: TGTGCCAGCAGCCGGGGACAGCGAGCACAGCCCCAGCATTTT. Encoded protein: CASSRGQRAQPQHF.

CDR3: CAGGIQGSPLHF. CDR3 nucleotides: TGTGCCGGGGGGATCCAAGGATCACCCCTCCACTTT. V is TRBV2 and J is TRBJ1-6; tentatively, D is TRBD1 (5 bases). CDR3 size: 12 residues. The V gene lost 11 bases and the J gene lost 10 bases, with 15 bases spanning the gap. Looked up from germline, CDR1 is SNHLY and CDR2 is FYNNEI.

The chain is built from TRBV30 and TRBJ1-6; a possible D gene is TRBD1 (5 bases). Germline CDR1 and CDR2: GTSNPN and SVGIG (reference sequence). CDR3 length: 14 residues. V was shortened by 0 bases and J by 8 bases, with 11 bases between the two germline ends. The CDR3 region has the DNA TGTGCCTGGAGTGTTGGAGGGGCCGATTCACCCCTCCACTTT. Its protein is CAWSVGGADSPLHF.

J is TRBJ2-5 and V is TRBV5-4, with TRBD2 identical over 9 bases. CDR1 and CDR2 from the germline V gene are SGHNT and YYREEE (reference sequence). The CDR3 length is 15 residues. The V and J ends lost 0 bases and 5 bases, in that order; junction bases with no gene match: 5. CDR3 amino acids: CASSLGSGGYETQYF. DNA of the CDR3: TGTGCCAGCAGCTTGGGTAGCGGGGGATATGAGACCCAGTACTTC.

The J gene is TRBJ1-2, the V gene TRBV6-5; weak D call: TRBD1 (6 bases). Trimming removed 6 bases at V and 2 bases at J, with 13 bases between. Germline lookup yields CDR1 MNHEY and CDR2 SVGAGI. There are 14 residues in the CDR3. The CDR3 protein is CASRNRATNYGYTF. CDR3 sequence (DNA): TGTGCCAGCAGAAACAGGGCAACGAACTATGGCTACACCTTC.

V and J are TRBV19 and TRBJ1-5; 7 bases are a match to TRBD1. The CDR3 extends over 16 amino acids. Per the germline V gene, CDR1 is LNHDA and CDR2 is SQIVND (reference sequence). Trimming took 3 bases from V and 3 from J; bases not matched to a gene: 8. CDR3 nucleotide sequence: TGTGCCAGTAGTATGTTATGGGACAGCTACAATCAGCCCCAGCATTTT. It is translated as CASSMLWDSYNQPQHF.

The rearrangement links TRBV4-3 to TRBJ2-2; D might be TRBD1 (5 bases). Looked up from germline, CDR1 is LGHNA and CDR2 is YSLEER. V was shortened by 1 base and J by 5 bases, with 17 bases between the two germline ends. This CDR3 comprises 17 residues. In DNA, the CDR3 is TGCGCCAGCAGCCAAGGACAGAAATTAGTTTTGACCGGGGAGCTGTTTTTT. This translates into CASSQGQKLVLTGELFF.

This sequence joins TRBV4-3 and TRBJ1-2; D remains unclear. The CDR3 loop spans 14 amino acids. Germline V gene data show CDR1 as LGHNA and CDR2 as YSLEER. V lost 1 base and J lost 8, with 14 bases in between. CDR3 nucleotide sequence: TGCGCCAGCAGCCAAGGAGCGGAAAGGTTCGGCTACACCTTC. Protein: CASSQGAERFGYTF.

V gene TRBV18 combines with J gene TRBJ1-2, with 8 bases fitting TRBD1. The V and J ends lost 3 bases and 3 bases, in that order; junction bases with no gene match: 9. This CDR3 contains 16 residues. The germline V gene encodes CDR1 KGHSH and CDR2 LQKENI. CDR3 sequence reads: CASSPIRQGQDYGYTF. As DNA, the CDR3 is TGTGCCAGCTCACCTATACGACAGGGGCAAGACTATGGCTACACCTTC.

The chain combines TRBV9 with TRBJ2-5, with 12 bases that match TRBD1. Unmatched junction bases numbered 9, after V lost 4 bases and J lost 5 bases. Germline loops: CDR1 SGDLS, CDR2 YYNGEE. This CDR3 has 16 amino acids. CDR3 protein: CASSLEGQGAGETQYF. CDR3 sequence (DNA): TGTGCCAGCAGCCTAGAGGGACAGGGGGCAGGGGAGACCCAGTACTTC. The whole variable domain, remainder taken from reference TRBV9 and TRBJ2-5, is DSGVTQTPKHLITATGQRVTLRCSPRSGDLSVYWYQQSLDQGLQFLIQYYNGEERAKGNILERFSAQQFPDLHSELNLSSLELGDSALYFCASSLEGQGAGETQYFGPGTRLLVL.

On this clone: An end of the junction differs from the germline gene, which may be a read error. The CDR3: CASSPSGGETQYF. CDR3 nucleotides: TGTGCTAGCAGCCCTAGCGGGGGTGAGACCCAGTACTTC. The genes are TRBV7-7 and TRBJ2-5; TRBD2 matches at 10 bases. Germline V gene data show CDR1 as SSHAT and CDR2 as FNYEAQ (reference sequence). The CDR3 runs to 13 residues. Using reference TRBV7-7 and TRBJ2-5 for the parts outside the CDR3, the full variable domain is GAGVSQSPRYKVTKRGQDVTLRCDPISSHATLYWYQQALGQGPEFLTYFNYEAQPDKSGLPSDRFSAERPEGSISTLTIQRTEQRDSAMYRCASSPSGGETQYFGPGTRLLVL.

The rearrangement joins TRBV15 to TRBJ1-4, with D maybe TRBD1 (6 bases). Germline V CDR1 and CDR2: LNHNV, YYDKDF (reference sequence). This CDR3 has 15 amino acids. Deletions cut 5 bases from V and 7 bases from J, with 17 bases between. CDR3 residues: CATSAHREGAEKLFF. CDR3 sequence (DNA): TGTGCCACCAGCGCGCACAGGGAAGGGGCTGAAAAACTGTTTTTT.

The chain couples TRBV13 to TRBJ1-6, with 9 bases identical to TRBD1. The ends lost 3 bases at V and 8 bases at J; junction bases unmatched: 2. The CDR3 is made up of 14 amino acids. The germline V gene has CDR1 PRHDT and CDR2 FYEKMQ (reference sequence). The DNA for the CDR3 is TGTGCCAGCAGCTTGGGGGACAGGGATTCACCCCTCCACTTT. It encodes CASSLGDRDSPLHF.

For the CDR3, the DNA is TGTGCCAGCAGCTCCCAGACAGGGATGAACACTGAAGCTTTCTTT. Protein sequence: CASSSQTGMNTEAFF. The genes are TRBV7-9 and TRBJ1-1, with 7 bases lining up with TRBD1. CDR3 length equals 15 residues. V trimming: 4 bases; J trimming: 0 bases; junction bases outside the gene matches: 5. Looked up from germline, CDR1 is SEHNR and CDR2 is FQNEAQ (reference sequence). Drawing the rest from reference TRBV7-9 and TRBJ1-1, the complete variable domain is DTGVSQNPRHKITKRGQNVTFRCDPISEHNRLYWYRQTLGQGPEFLTYFQNEAQLEKSRLLSDRFSAERPKGSFSTLEIQRTEQGDSAMYLCASSSQTGMNTEAFFGQGTRLTVV.

Concerning this clone: The junction and the germline gene differ at one end; a read error may be behind it. This sequence joins TRBV7-7 and TRBJ2-7; the D gene is possibly TRBD2 (6 bases). The CDR3 is 15 residues long. Germline-derived CDR1 and CDR2 are SSHAT and FNYEAQ (reference sequence). Here the CDR3 DNA reads TGTGCTAGCAGCTTTAGCCGGGACTCCTCCTACGAGCAGTACTTC. It encodes CASSFSRDSSYEQYF. Full variable domain (outside the CDR3, taken from reference TRBV7-7 and TRBJ2-7): GAGVSQSPRYKVTKRGQDVTLRCDPISSHATLYWYQQALGQGPEFLTYFNYEAQPDKSGLPSDRFSAERPEGSISTLTIQRTEQRDSAMYRCASSFSRDSSYEQYFGPGTRLTVT.

V is TRBV4-2 and J is TRBJ1-2, with 8 bases identical to TRBD1. CDR1 is LGHNA, CDR2 YNFKEQ, per germline. CDR3 length equals 16 residues. The ends lost 0 bases at V and 4 bases at J; junction bases unmatched: 7. CDR3 loop: CASSQERTGKAYGYTF. CDR3 in DNA: TGTGCCAGCAGCCAAGAGAGGACAGGGAAAGCCTATGGCTACACCTTC.